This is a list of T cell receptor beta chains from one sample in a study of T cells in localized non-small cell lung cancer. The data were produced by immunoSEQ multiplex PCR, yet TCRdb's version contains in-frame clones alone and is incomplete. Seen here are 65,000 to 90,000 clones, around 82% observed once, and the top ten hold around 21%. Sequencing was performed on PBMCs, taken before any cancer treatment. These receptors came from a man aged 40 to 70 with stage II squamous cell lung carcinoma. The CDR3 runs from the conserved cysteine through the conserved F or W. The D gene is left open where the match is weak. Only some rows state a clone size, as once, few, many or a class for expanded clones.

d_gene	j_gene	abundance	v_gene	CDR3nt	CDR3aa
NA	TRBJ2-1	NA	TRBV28	TGTGCCAGCAGTTTAAGGACAGAGAATGCCTACAATGAGCAGTTCTTC	CASSLRTENAYNEQFF
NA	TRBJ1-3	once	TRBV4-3	TGCGCCAGCAGCCAAGATTGGGGGGGGGCGCTTTCCGGAAACACCATATATTTT	CASSQDWGGALSGNTIYF
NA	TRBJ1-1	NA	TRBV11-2	TGTGCCAGCAGCTTAGTACTAGTCACTGAAGCTTTCTTT	CASSLVLVTEAFF
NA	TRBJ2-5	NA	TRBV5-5	TGTGCCAGCAGCTTGGGTCAAATTCAAGAGACCCAGTACTTC	CASSLGQIQETQYF
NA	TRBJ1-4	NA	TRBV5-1	TGCGCCAGCAGAGTCGGTGCACCAACTAATGAAAAACTGTTTTTT	CASRVGAPTNEKLFF
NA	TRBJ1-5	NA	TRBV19	TGTGCCAGTAGACCGAGGGGGGGCGAGATGCCCCAGCATTTT	CASRPRGGEMPQHF
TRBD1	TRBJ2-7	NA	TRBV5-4	TGTGCCAGCAGCTTGACAGGGGGCAACGAGCAGTACTTC	CASSLTGGNEQYF
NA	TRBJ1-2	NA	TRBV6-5	TGTGCCAGCAGTGGGGGGGCAAACTATGGCTACACCTTC	CASSGGANYGYTF
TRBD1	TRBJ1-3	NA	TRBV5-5	TGTGCCAGCAGCTTGGCTTCTCCGGGACAGGGGGCTGGAAACACCATATATTTT	CASSLASPGQGAGNTIYF
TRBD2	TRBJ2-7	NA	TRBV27	TGTGCCAGCAGCCAAAAGGGGACTAGCTGGTACGAGCAGTACTTC	CASSQKGTSWYEQYF
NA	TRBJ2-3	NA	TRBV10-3	TGTGCCATCAGTCCTGATGTTCCCACAGATACGCAGTATTTT	CAISPDVPTDTQYF
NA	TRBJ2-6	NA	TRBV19	TGTGCCAGTAGTATAGAGTACCGATCTGGGGCCAACGTCCTGACTTTC	CASSIEYRSGANVLTF
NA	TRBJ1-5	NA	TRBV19	TGTGCCAGTAGTATCAAACAGGGACCTCAGCCCCAGCATTTT	CASSIKQGPQPQHF
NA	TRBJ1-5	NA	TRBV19	TGTGCCAGTAGTATCACGGGGGAGGGCAATCAGCCCCAGCATTTT	CASSITGEGNQPQHF
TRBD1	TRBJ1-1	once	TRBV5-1	TGCGCCAGCAGCCCGGGACAGGGGAAAGCTGAAGCTTTCTTT	CASSPGQGKAEAFF
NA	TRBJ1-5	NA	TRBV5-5	TGTGCCAGCAGCTTATTTGGGGCGGACCAGCCCCAGCATTTT	CASSLFGADQPQHF
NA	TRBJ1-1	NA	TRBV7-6	TGTGCCAGCAGCTCGACCTCTCAAGGGGGGATCACTGAAGCTTTCTTT	CASSSTSQGGITEAFF
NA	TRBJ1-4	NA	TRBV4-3	TGCGCCAGCAGCCAAGAGGGGACGAGTGAAAAACTGTTTTTT	CASSQEGTSEKLFF
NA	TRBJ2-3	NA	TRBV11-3	TGTGCCAGCAGCTTGGGCCGTCATAGTGGCCCCGATACGCAGTATTTT	CASSLGRHSGPDTQYF
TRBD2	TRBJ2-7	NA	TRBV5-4	TGTGCCAGCAGCGCTAGCGGGACAGCCTACGAGCAGTACTTC	CASSASGTAYEQYF
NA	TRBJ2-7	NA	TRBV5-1	TGCGCCAGCAGCTTGAGCAGATCCGAGCAGTACTTC	CASSLSRSEQYF
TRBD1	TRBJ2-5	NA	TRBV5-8	TGTGCCAGCAGCTTGGCGGGGGCAGGGGGCAAAAAGACCCAGTACTTC	CASSLAGAGGKKTQYF
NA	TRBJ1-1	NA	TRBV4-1	TGCGCCAGCAGCCACTCTCAGAGGGGGGACACTGAAGCTTTCTTT	CASSHSQRGDTEAFF
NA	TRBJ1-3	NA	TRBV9	TGTGCCAGCAGCGTAGACGTGGGTCGGACGGGCCCTGGAAACACCATATATTTT	CASSVDVGRTGPGNTIYF
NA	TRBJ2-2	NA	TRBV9	TGTGCCAGCAGCGAAAAAATACAGGGTGGGACCGGGGAGCTGTTTTTT	CASSEKIQGGTGELFF
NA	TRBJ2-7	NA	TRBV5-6	TGTGCCAGCAGCTTGGCCTTTGAGTACGAGCAGTACTTC	CASSLAFEYEQYF
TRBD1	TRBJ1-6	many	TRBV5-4	TGTGCCAGCAGCCGTTCTTCGGGACAGGGGTATTCACCCCTCCACTTT	CASSRSSGQGYSPLHF
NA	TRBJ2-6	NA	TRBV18	TGTGCCAGCTCCCGCTCGACTCTTTATAGCTCTGGGGCCAACGTCCTGACTTTC	CASSRSTLYSSGANVLTF
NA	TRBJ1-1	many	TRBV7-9	TGTGCCAGCAGCAGTCAGGGAAGGGGCACTGAAGCTTTCTTT	CASSSQGRGTEAFF